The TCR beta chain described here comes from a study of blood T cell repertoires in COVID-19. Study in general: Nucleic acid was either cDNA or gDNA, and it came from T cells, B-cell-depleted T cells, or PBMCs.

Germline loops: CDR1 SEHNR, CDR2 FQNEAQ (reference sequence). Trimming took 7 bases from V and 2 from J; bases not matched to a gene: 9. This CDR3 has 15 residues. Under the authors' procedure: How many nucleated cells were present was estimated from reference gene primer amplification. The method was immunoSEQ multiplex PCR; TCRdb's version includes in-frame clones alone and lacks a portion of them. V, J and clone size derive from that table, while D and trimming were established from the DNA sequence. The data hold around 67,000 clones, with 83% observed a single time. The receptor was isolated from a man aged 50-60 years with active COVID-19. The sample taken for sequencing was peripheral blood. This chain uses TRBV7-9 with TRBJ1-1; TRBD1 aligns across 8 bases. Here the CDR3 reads CASIPGGDGNTEAFF. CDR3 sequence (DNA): TGTGCCAGCATCCCAGGGGGCGATGGAAACACTGAAGCTTTCTTT.